The present T cell receptor beta chain was sequenced within a study of cytomegalovirus exposure and HLA in healthy donors. Germline CDR1 reads MGHRA; CDR2 reads YSYEKL. The CDR3 is 15 residues long. With 60 Vbeta and 13 Jbeta primers, the PCR was carried out. Data came from immunoSEQ multiplex PCR; TCRdb stores just in-frame clones and leaves some out. The sample has some 91,000 clones; around 77% are singletons. What was sequenced was PBMCs. The clonotype originates from a man in his forties in good health and CMV-seronegative. V is TRBV4-1 and J is TRBJ2-5, with D tentatively TRBD2 (5 bases). The end of the DNA is better explained by TRBJ2-7, so the J call may be wrong. This CDR3 is CASSQDPGWVYEQYF. The CDR3 nucleotides read TGCGCCAGCAGCCAAGATCCGGGATGGGTCTACGAGCAGTACTTC.